The next 28 T cell receptor beta chains were all read from a single sample in a study of CD8+CD57+ T cells in acquired aplastic anemia. The patients chosen for sequencing had shown expansion of CD8+CD57+ cells (detected by flow cytometry). According to the study, genomic DNA was the template for TCR beta VDJ and CDR3 profiling. TCRdb processed the reads anew with MiXCR; each CDR3 protein has one entry. The table has approximately 250,000 distinct CDR3 sequences, roughly 82% seen once. The sequenced material came from sorted CD4+, CD8+, or CD8+CD57+ T cells (not recorded which) from PBMCs. The receptors were sampled from a human donor with aplastic anemia.

Comment on this clonotype: At one end the junction does not follow the germline gene, possibly because of a read error. This chain links TRBV7-8 with TRBJ2-3; 7 bases agree with TRBD2. The CDR3 has 13 amino acids. Germline loops: CDR1 SGHVS, CDR2 FQNEAQ. The chain's CDR3 is CASGVAGTEWQQF. CDR3 nucleotides: TGTGCCAGCGGCGTAGCGGGCACTGAGTGGCAGCAGTTT.

This clonotype was recorded only once. V usage is TRBV11-1 and J usage is TRBJ2-3; weak D call: TRBD2 (7 bases). Germline V CDR1 and CDR2: SGHAT, FQDESV (reference sequence). This CDR3 is built from 15 residues. V was shortened by 2 bases and J by 5 bases, with 14 bases between the two germline ends. The CDR3 here is CASSLNRGGGDTQYF. In nucleotides, the CDR3 is TGTGCCAGCAGCTTAAATCGCGGGGGCGGAGATACGCAGTATTTT.

On this clonotype itself: This is likely a read error, given that the CDR3 carries no conserved phenylalanine or tryptophan at its end. Because the CDR3's place on the DNA is in doubt, the DNA is left out and the CDR3 is given as listed by TCRdb. The chain joins TRBV7-7 to TRBJ2-1. The CDR3 numbers 13 amino acids, ends counted. Germline V CDR1 and CDR2: SSHAT, FNYEAQ (reference sequence). CDR3 loop: CASSYSYIHHEQY.

This clonotype came up once. V gene TRBV9 combines with J gene TRBJ1-1; D is unclear. Germline values: CDR1 SGDLS, CDR2 YYNGEE. The CDR3 loop spans 16 amino acids. The V and J ends lost 3 bases and 9 bases respectively, with 24 bases between them. This CDR3 reads CASSEDTARNQPQAFF. The CDR3 region has the DNA TGTGCCAGCAGCGAAGATACGGCACGAAATCAGCCCCAAGCTTTCTTT. The whole variable domain, filled in from reference TRBV9 and TRBJ1-1, reads DSGVTQTPKHLITATGQRVTLRCSPRSGDLSVYWYQQSLDQGLQFLIQYYNGEERAKGNILERFSAQQFPDLHSELNLSSLELGDSALYFCASSEDTARNQPQAFFGQGTRLTVV.

This chain links TRBV7-7 with TRBJ2-3; tentative D call: TRBD2 (7 bases). Germline V gene sequence: CDR1 SSHAT, CDR2 FNYEAQ (reference sequence). The CDR3 has 12 residues. Deletions cut 11 bases from V and 6 bases from J, with 15 bases between. The CDR3 DNA is TGTGCCGGTCTTGGGGGGGCGGATACGCAGTATTTT. Amino acid sequence: CAGLGGADTQYF.

The gene calls are TRBV11-3 and TRBJ2-3; no clear D. Germline V gene sequence: CDR1 SGHNT, CDR2 YENEEA. V was cut by 11 bases and J by 6 bases, with 21 bases left in between. This CDR3 spans 14 amino acids. The CDR3 sequence is CAAILSKRPDTQYF. The CDR3 DNA is TGTGCCGCAATCTTATCCAAAAGACCCGATACGCAGTATTTT.

The chain uses TRBV7-3 and TRBJ1-1; possible D gene TRBD1, 5 bases. The CDR3 totals 12 residues. Germline lookup yields CDR1 SGHTA and CDR2 FQGTGA. V lost 8 bases to trimming and J lost 8 bases, with 15 bases between them. CDR3 sequence: CASGARGTEAFF. CDR3 bases: TGTGCCAGCGGGGCTAGGGGCACAGAAGCTTTCTTT. Using reference TRBV7-3 and TRBJ1-1 for the parts outside the CDR3, the full variable domain is GAGVSQTPSNKVTEKGKYVELRCDPISGHTALYWYRQSLGQGPEFLIYFQGTGAADDSGLPNDRFFAVRPEGSVSTLKIQRTERGDSAVYLCASGARGTEAFFGQGTRLTVV.

The rearrangement links TRBV19 to TRBJ2-5; 12 positions match TRBD2. V lost 4 bases, J lost 5 bases, and 8 bases stayed unmatched. The CDR3 spans 16 residues. Germline lookup yields CDR1 LNHDA and CDR2 SQIVND (reference sequence). For the CDR3, the DNA is TGTGCCAGTAGTAGGCTAGCGGGGGGGCTGTGGGAGACCCAGTACTTC. This encodes CASSRLAGGLWETQYF.

The V and J genes are TRBV7-6 and TRBJ1-1, with D possibly TRBD1 on 5 matching bases. Deletions cut 7 bases from V and 14 bases from J, with 29 bases between. This CDR3 spans 15 amino acids. CDR1 SGHVS and CDR2 FNYEAQ come from the germline V gene. For the CDR3, the DNA is TGTGCCAGCACCCTAGGGAGGGCCCCCTCTGGGGCCAACTTCTTT. Protein sequence: CASTLGRAPSGANFF.

The J gene is TRBJ2-1, the V gene TRBV9; a possible D gene is TRBD1 (7 bases). Germline assignment: CDR1 SGDLS and CDR2 YYNGEE. V was trimmed by 4 bases and J by 11 bases, leaving 25 bases between them. The CDR3 loop spans 16 amino acids. This CDR3 reads CASSQGGGHGEDKQFF. The CDR3 DNA is TGTGCCAGCAGCCAGGGGGGCGGACACGGTGAAGATAAGCAGTTCTTC.

The chain couples TRBV2 to TRBJ2-7; D is undetermined. The CDR3 has 13 amino acids. The germline gives CDR1 SNHLY, CDR2 FYNNEI. CDR3 sequence: CASSPARGYAQYV. Here the CDR3 DNA reads TGCGCCAGCAGCCCCGCCCGCGGCTATGCGCAGTACGTC.

This chain joins TRBV7-8 and TRBJ2-7; TRBD1 might be the D (7 bases). Germline CDR1 reads SGHVS; CDR2 reads FQNEAQ. The CDR3 extends over 18 amino acids. V shed 3 bases and J shed 1 base, with 22 bases lying between them. The CDR3 region is CASSFPGGGTALSYEQYV. CDR3 bases: TGTGCCAGCAGCTTTCCTGGAGGCGGGACAGCCCTTTCCTACGAGCAGTACGTC.

As to this clonotype: One junction end does not reproduce the germline sequence, and a read error may be involved. This sequence joins TRBV5-1 and TRBJ2-2; 10 bases line up with TRBD1. CDR1 is SGHRS and CDR2 is YFSETQ in the germline V gene. CDR3 length: 16 residues. The CDR3 is CASSARDRGYTGELFF. In DNA form, the CDR3 reads TGTGCCAGCAGCGCACGGGACAGGGGCTACACCGGGGAGCTGTTTTTT.

For this clonotype: The CDR3 ends on some other residue instead of the conserved phenylalanine or tryptophan, so this is likely a read error. The rearrangement links TRBV2 to TRBJ2-1; D ambiguous. The J call may not be correct, given that the DNA end is closer to TRBJ2-7. CDR1 and CDR2 (germline): SNHLY, FYNNEI. This CDR3 has 13 amino acids. The CDR3 loop is CASSDGWSHEQYY. CDR3 DNA: TGTGCCAGCAGTGATGGGTGGAGCCATGAGCAGTACTAC.

CDR3 in amino acids: CASGAQPQHF. The CDR3 coding sequence is TGTGCTTCAGGGGCTCAGCCCCAGCATTTT. The rearrangement joins TRBV19 to TRBJ1-5, with D possibly matching TRBD1 (6 bases). The CDR3 is made up of 10 amino acids. From germline, CDR1 is LNHDA and CDR2 SQIVND (reference sequence). The variable domain in full, with the rest retrieved from reference TRBV19 and TRBJ1-5, is DGGITQSPKYLFRKEGQNVTLSCEQNLNHDAMYWYRQDPGQGLRLIYYSQIVNDFQKGDIAEGYSVSREKKESFPLTVTSAQKNPTAFYLCASGAQPQHFGDGTRLSIL.

The rearrangement links TRBV9 to TRBJ2-3; perhaps D is TRBD1 or TRBD2 (5 bases each). CDR1 and CDR2 (germline): SGDLS, YYNGEE. Trimming pared 7 bases from V and 11 bases from J, leaving 20 bases between. This CDR3 spans 13 amino acids. The CDR3 sequence is CASGDAGTDQQYF. As DNA, the CDR3 is TGTGCCAGCGGGGACGCTGGGACCGATCAGCAGTATTTT.

As regards this clonotype: Relative to the germline gene, one junction end is altered; a read error may explain this. The rearrangement uses TRBV19 and TRBJ2-1, with D perhaps being TRBD1 or TRBD2 (5 bases each). Germline V gene sequence: CDR1 LNHDA, CDR2 SQIVND (reference sequence). The length of the CDR3 is 15 residues. In DNA, the CDR3 is TGTGCCAGTTGTATTGCTAGGGGAGCCTACAATGAGCAGTTCTTC. Translation: CASCIARGAYNEQFF.

With respect to this clonotype: The junction departs from the called germline gene at one end, perhaps through a read error. The chain has TRBV7-9 and TRBJ2-3; the match to TRBD2 covers 7 bases. Germline V gene sequence: CDR1 SEHNR, CDR2 FQNEAQ (reference sequence). CDR3 length: 14 residues. DNA for the CDR3: TGTGCCAGCAGCTTTGCAAGAAGCGCCGGGAGGCATGAGTTT. It specifies CASSFARSAGRHEF.

This clonotype was observed once. Here the CDR3 omits its conserved ending phenylalanine or tryptophan, so a read error is the likely source. Because the CDR3's place on the DNA is in doubt, the DNA is left out and the CDR3 is given as listed by TCRdb. The CDR3: CASSVGGDFSYEL. The V call is TRBV9, the J call TRBJ2-3; TRBD2, the table's D call, was not compared with the DNA. The CDR3 is 13 residues long, ends included. Germline assignment: CDR1 SGDLS and CDR2 YYNGEE.

As for this clonotype: Because it lacks the conserved phenylalanine or tryptophan at the end, this CDR3 is likely a read error. The DNA is omitted, as the CDR3 cannot be located on it reliably, and the CDR3 follows TCRdb's listing. J is TRBJ2-3 and V is TRBV7-3; the table gives TRBD1 as D, unverified against the DNA. From germline, CDR1 is SGHTA and CDR2 FQGTGA. The CDR3 region is 13 residues in length, termini included. This CDR3 is CASSVGGGGAEQY.

V and J are TRBV7-7 and TRBJ2-1; D is undetermined. The CDR3 extends over 16 amino acids. Germline V gives CDR1 SSHAT, CDR2 FNYEAQ (reference sequence). The ends were cut back, 1 base at V and 13 bases at J, with 23 bases in the middle. In nucleotides, the CDR3 is TGTGCCAGCAGCTTAGATGGACGGGTGAGCAATGAAGATCAGTTCTTC. Protein: CASSLDGRVSNEDQFF.

The V gene is TRBV29-1, the J gene TRBJ2-3, with D maybe TRBD1 (6 bases). The CDR3 is 14 amino acids. Looked up from germline, CDR1 is SQVTM and CDR2 is ANQGSEA. Trimming left V 7 bases short and J 3 bases short, with 17 bases between. This chain's CDR3 is CSASWTESTDTQYF. CDR3 coding DNA: TGCAGCGCGAGCTGGACAGAAAGTACAGATACGCAGTATTTT.

The rearrangement links TRBV7-9 to TRBJ2-7, with D unclear. V gave up 5 bases and J gave up 6 bases, with 11 bases separating them. Germline V gives CDR1 SEHNR, CDR2 FQNEAQ (reference sequence). This CDR3 contains 12 residues. In DNA form, the CDR3 reads TGTGCCAGCAGCCCATCGGCGTCCGAGCAGTACTTC. Amino acids: CASSPSASEQYF.

Details on this clonotype: Compared with germline, one end of the junction differs, possibly owing to a read error. CDR3 bases: TGTGCCACCAGCTCCGGCCGGGCGCCTGAGGCCAACGTCTTC. Translating gives CATSSGRAPEANVF. The chain recombines TRBV7-9 with TRBJ2-5; D not certain. The CDR3 extends over 14 amino acids. Germline assignment: CDR1 SEHNR and CDR2 FQNEAQ (reference sequence). Drawing the rest from reference TRBV7-9 and TRBJ2-5, the complete variable domain is DTGVSQNPRHKITKRGQNVTFRCDPISEHNRLYWYRQTLGQGPEFLTYFQNEAQLEKSRLLSDRFSAERPKGSFSTLEIQRTEQGDSAMYLCATSSGRAPEANVFGPGTRLLVL.

This clonotype was seen a few times. The J gene is TRBJ1-1, the V gene TRBV2, with D uncertain. There are 16 residues in the CDR3. The ends were cut back, 6 bases at V and 14 bases at J, with 31 bases in the middle. Germline loops: CDR1 SNHLY, CDR2 FYNNEI. In DNA, the CDR3 is TGTGCCAGCAGCCAGACTGGCGGAAACGGTCAGGATGAGCAGTTCTTT. Its protein product is CASSQTGGNGQDEQFF. The complete variable domain, with remaining parts taken from reference TRBV2 and TRBJ1-1, reads EPEVTQTPSHQVTQMGQEVILRCVPISNHLYFYWYRQILGQKVEFLVSFYNNEISEKSEIFDDQFSVERPDGSNFTLKIRSTKLEDSAMYFCASSQTGGNGQDEQFFGQGTRLTVV.

This chain links TRBV20-1 with TRBJ2-5; D not resolved. V lost 3 bases, J lost 6 bases, and 17 bases lay in between. The CDR3 has 14 amino acids. Germline lookup yields CDR1 DFQATT and CDR2 SNEGSKA (reference sequence). The CDR3 coding sequence is TGCAGTGCTAGGAGTCCGGATGTCAAGAAGACCCAGTACTTC. Translated, it gives CSARSPDVKKTQYF.

This clonotype was counted a few times. The final CDR3 position lacks the conserved phenylalanine or tryptophan, pointing to a likely read error. The limits of the CDR3 on the DNA are not certain, so only TCRdb's listed CDR3 is given. The gene calls are TRBV7-2 and TRBJ2-4; the D segment call TRBD1 is taken from the table without a DNA check. The CDR3 has 12 residues if both end residues are counted. Germline V gene sequence: CDR1 SGHTA, CDR2 FQGNSA. This chain's CDR3 is CASGGAGTMQDL.

About this clonotype itself: Because the CDR3 is missing its conserved closing phenylalanine or tryptophan, this is likely a read error. This sequence joins TRBV7-9 and TRBJ2-1; TRBD1 might be the D (6 bases). CDR1 is SEHNR, CDR2 FQNEAQ, per germline (reference sequence). CDR3 size: 13 residues. CDR3 DNA sequence: TGCGCCAGCAGCCCCGGACAGCGCAATGAGCAGTTCGTC. Translation gives CASSPGQRNEQFV.